The rows below give T cell receptor beta chains drawn from one sample of a study of OX40 agonist ivuxolimab in advanced cancers. Using immunoSEQ multiplex PCR, the repertoire was profiled, and TCRdb retains in-frame clones only, with some absent. The repertoire holds tens of thousands of clones, more than 80% seen once, with approximately 1% in the top ten. The material sequenced was CD4+ or CD8+ T cells sorted from blood, taken in a trial of the OX40 agonist ivuxolimab. These receptors were taken from an adult with an advanced solid tumor such as melanoma, head and neck, liver or kidney cancer. The CDR3 runs from the conserved cysteine through the conserved F or W. D genes are given only for firm matches. Clone sizes are given selectively: once, few, many, or a class where the clone is expanded.

v_gene	j_gene	abundance	d_gene	CDR3aa	CDR3nt
TRBV6-6	TRBJ1-5	NA	NA	CASCLRDPWPQHF	TGTGCCAGCTGCCTCCGGGACCCCTGGCCCCAGCATTTT
TRBV2	TRBJ2-2	few	TRBD1	CASSDPGQGNTGELFF	TGTGCCAGCAGTGACCCGGGACAGGGGAACACCGGGGAGCTGTTTTTT
TRBV6-1	TRBJ1-6	NA	NA	CASSEAGGGRNSPLHF	TGTGCCAGCAGTGAAGCTGGAGGGGGGCGTAATTCACCCCTCCACTTT
TRBV6-5	TRBJ2-3	NA	TRBD1	CASGYGQGDEDTQYF	TGTGCCAGCGGCTACGGACAGGGTGACGAAGATACGCAGTATTTT
TRBV9	TRBJ2-6	NA	NA	CASSVSDSGANVLTF	TGTGCCAGCAGCGTTTCCGACTCTGGGGCCAACGTCCTGACTTTC
TRBV2	TRBJ1-1	NA	NA	CASNRQDLNTEAFF	TGTGCCAGCAATCGACAGGACTTGAACACTGAAGCTTTCTTT
TRBV29-1	TRBJ2-3	NA	NA	CSVEGGPGISDTDTQYF	TGCAGCGTTGAAGGGGGGCCGGGGATCTCTGACACAGATACGCAGTATTTT
TRBV5-8	TRBJ2-3	NA	NA	CASSLQGRTTDTQYF	TGTGCCAGCAGCCTACAGGGGAGGACGACAGATACGCAGTATTTT
TRBV2	TRBJ2-1	few	TRBD1	CASSESGQGGNEQFF	TGTGCCAGCAGTGAATCGGGACAGGGAGGCAATGAGCAGTTCTTC
TRBV7-8	TRBJ1-1	NA	NA	CASSLPRAEAFF	TGTGCCAGCAGCCTCCCTAGGGCTGAAGCTTTCTTT
TRBV5-3	TRBJ2-2	NA	TRBD1	CARSLGQGSTGELFF	TGTGCCAGAAGCCTGGGACAGGGAAGCACCGGGGAGCTGTTTTTT
TRBV30	TRBJ1-1	NA	NA	CAWAGPGWNTEAFF	TGTGCCTGGGCGGGCCCAGGATGGAACACTGAAGCTTTCTTT
TRBV25-1	TRBJ2-5	NA	TRBD1	CASSEWTGRETQYF	TGTGCCAGCAGTGAGTGGACAGGGAGGGAGACCCAGTACTTC
TRBV2	TRBJ2-5	NA	TRBD2	CASSEDRGGRETQYF	TGTGCCAGCAGTGAAGACCGGGGGGGTCGGGAGACCCAGTACTTC
TRBV28	TRBJ2-7	NA	NA	CASKGLLYEQYF	TGTGCCAGCAAGGGACTGCTGTACGAGCAGTACTTC
TRBV28	TRBJ1-2	NA	TRBD1	CASRAGTGGSGYTF	TGTGCCAGCAGGGCCGGGACAGGGGGCTCTGGCTACACCTTC
TRBV2	TRBJ1-1	medium-sized	NA	CASNVLSGTEAFF	TGTGCCAGCAACGTGCTGAGTGGCACTGAAGCTTTCTTT
TRBV6-5	TRBJ2-1	NA	NA	CASWAKNEQFF	TGTGCCAGTTGGGCCAAAAACGAGCAGTTCTTC
TRBV7-8	TRBJ2-7	NA	NA	CASSETSYEQYF	TGTGCCAGCAGCGAGACTAGCTACGAGCAGTACTTC
TRBV5-1	TRBJ2-3	NA	NA	CASSPGGGGADTQYF	TGCGCCAGCAGCCCAGGGGGAGGTGGAGCAGATACGCAGTATTTT
TRBV6-1	TRBJ1-1	NA	NA	CASSDWGDEAFF	TGTGCCAGCAGTGATTGGGGAGACGAAGCTTTCTTT
TRBV6-5	TRBJ1-5	NA	NA	CASRRNSNQPQHF	TGTGCCAGTAGACGGAATAGCAATCAGCCCCAGCATTTT
TRBV7-2	TRBJ1-5	NA	TRBD1	CASSLISGQVNQPQHF	TGTGCCAGCAGCTTAATTTCGGGACAGGTAAATCAGCCCCAGCATTTT
TRBV20-1	TRBJ1-2	NA	NA	CSATGRGYTF	TGCAGTGCCACGGGACGAGGCTACACCTTC
TRBV18	TRBJ1-1	NA	TRBD1	CASSPGGGGFEAFF	TGTGCCAGCTCACCTGGAGGAGGGGGCTTTGAAGCTTTCTTT
TRBV7-2	TRBJ1-5	NA	NA	CASRERAGQPQHF	TGTGCCAGCAGGGAGAGGGCAGGCCAGCCCCAGCATTTT
TRBV5-5	TRBJ1-6	NA	TRBD1	CASSFRPGQGYNSPLHF	TGTGCCAGCAGCTTTCGACCGGGACAGGGCTATAATTCACCCCTCCACTTT
TRBV19	TRBJ1-2	NA	NA	CASSIWGSSHYGYTF	TGTGCCAGTAGTATTTGGGGCAGTTCCCACTATGGCTACACCTTC
TRBV5-4	TRBJ2-6	NA	NA	CASSLPSGANVLTF	TGTGCCAGCAGCCTTCCCTCTGGGGCCAACGTCCTGACTTTC
TRBV6-4	TRBJ2-3	NA	NA	CASRVQGVTDTQYF	TGTGCCAGCAGGGTACAGGGAGTCACAGATACGCAGTATTTT
TRBV18	TRBJ1-1	NA	TRBD1	CASSRELPGTGGRSEAFF	TGTGCCAGCTCCCGGGAGCTCCCCGGGACAGGGGGTAGGTCTGAAGCTTTCTTT
TRBV6-1	TRBJ2-1	NA	NA	CATRPGSYDEQFF	TGTGCCACCCGCCCAGGGTCCTACGATGAGCAGTTCTTC
TRBV5-5	TRBJ2-6	once	TRBD2	CASSPGGTGANVLTF	TGTGCCAGCAGCCCGGGGGGTACCGGGGCCAACGTCCTGACTTTC
TRBV5-5	TRBJ2-5	NA	NA	CASSYRGAYDETQYF	TGTGCCAGCAGCTACCGGGGGGCGTACGATGAGACCCAGTACTTC
TRBV19	TRBJ2-2	few	NA	CASSIPGPQNTGELFF	TGTGCCAGTAGTATTCCGGGACCGCAGAACACCGGGGAGCTGTTTTTT
TRBV5-4	TRBJ1-4	NA	NA	CASSFGGSEKLFF	TGTGCCAGCAGCTTTGGAGGGTCTGAAAAACTGTTTTTT
TRBV18	TRBJ2-7	once	NA	CASSPGAGAEQYF	TGTGCCAGCTCACCAGGGGCAGGGGCCGAGCAGTACTTC
TRBV2	TRBJ2-1	many	NA	CASGGPNEQFF	TGTGCCAGCGGAGGGCCGAATGAGCAGTTCTTC
TRBV6-4	TRBJ2-5	NA	NA	CASSDSGHPQETQYF	TGTGCCAGCAGTGACTCGGGACACCCCCAAGAGACCCAGTACTTC
TRBV7-8	TRBJ1-2	NA	NA	CASSLRVSFANYGYTF	TGTGCCAGCAGCTTACGGGTTTCCTTCGCTAACTATGGCTACACCTTC
TRBV11-2	TRBJ2-5	NA	TRBD1	CASSLAIGGQGAPHF	TGTGCCAGCAGCTTAGCCATAGGCGGGCAGGGGGCCCCGCACTTC
TRBV6-5	TRBJ1-1	once	NA	CASSYSRDTEAFF	TGTGCCAGCAGTTACTCCAGGGATACTGAAGCTTTCTTT
TRBV7-2	TRBJ2-7	NA	NA	CASSLVVTGGSYEQYF	TGTGCCAGCAGCTTAGTTGTCACAGGAGGGTCCTACGAGCAGTACTTC
TRBV21-1	TRBJ2-5	once	NA	CASSKRGRGGQGAGETQYF	TGTGCCAGCAGCAAAAGGGGGCGCGGAGGACAGGGAGCAGGAGAGACCCAGTACTTC
TRBV19	TRBJ1-5	NA	NA	CASSIDVGSIGPQHF	TGTGCCAGTAGTATAGATGTGGGGTCGATTGGGCCCCAGCATTTT
TRBV28	TRBJ2-5	NA	NA	CASSFRQKSETQYF	TGTGCCAGCAGTTTCAGGCAAAAAAGCGAGACCCAGTACTTC
TRBV9	TRBJ2-7	NA	NA	CASGDTSYEQYF	TGTGCCAGCGGGGACACTAGCTACGAGCAGTACTTC
TRBV28	TRBJ2-4	NA	NA	CASSSARNIQYF	TGTGCCAGCAGTTCGGCCAGGAACATTCAGTACTTC
TRBV5-1	TRBJ1-4	NA	TRBD1	CASSPGQGTGRNEKLFF	TGCGCCAGCAGCCCTGGACAGGGGACAGGTCGTAATGAAAAACTGTTTTTT
TRBV6-1	TRBJ1-1	NA	NA	CASRLTGQNTEAFF	TGTGCCAGCCGTCTTACGGGACAAAACACTGAAGCTTTCTTT